This section outlines one T cell receptor (beta chain) sequence together with its context. Its cognate antigen is unknown. This record comes from a study of T-cell reconstitution after alpha-beta-depleted transplantation in children. Study observations and caveats: Surviving thymic progenitors and recipient T cells were the source of high TCRbeta diversity at day 60 in some patients. The study reportedly traced alpha-beta T cells about two months after transplant to several hundred expanded graft clones. Newly made T cells mostly supplied T-cell counts and diversity one year after transplant.

Germline V gene data show CDR1 as MGHDK and CDR2 as SYGVNS. This CDR3 comprises 13 residues. Trimming pared 4 bases from V and 4 bases from J, leaving 10 bases between. Preparation of the TCRbeta library used unique molecular identifiers. Each CDR3 protein is one row after TCRdb ran MiXCR on the PCR reads. This table has about 1,000,000 distinct CDR3 sequences, around 30% appearing once. The sequences come from PBMCs, mostly from graft donor cells, collected 360 days after TCRalphabeta/CD19-depleted stem cell transplant. This chain joins TRBV25-1 and TRBJ1-2; D is undetermined. This TCR came from a boy in the first two years of life who had a stem cell transplant for SCID, so the T cells may come from the graft donor. CDR3 sequence: CASSGRGIYGYTF. In DNA, the CDR3 is TGTGCCAGCAGTGGAAGAGGGATCTATGGCTACACCTTC.